The entry that follows covers one T cell receptor beta chain sequence. The antigen it recognizes is unknown. Sequence at one end of the junction differs from germline and may be a read error. The record originates from a study of cytomegalovirus exposure and HLA in healthy donors (dated by TCRdb to the late 2010s). About the full investigation: An earlier analysis of several hundred of the donors reported about 250 Gb of sequence data and 100 million to 140 million unique TCR beta sequences from 190 million or so T cells. Approximately 310 gigabases of sequencing data and 75 million to 85 million unique TCR sequences made up an early release that covered roughly 670 HLA-typed donors. Of the 300 to 500 genotyped donors, 65% to 90% were placed in the genetic ancestry cluster associated with self-reported Caucasian donors. The aim of the study was to test whether cataloging public T cell receptors could identify signatures of past pathogen exposure. The study profiled the T cell repertoires of 666 subjects by immunosequencing and related them to cytomegalovirus serostatus. Along with the roughly 700-subject first cohort, a separate validation cohort of 120 different subjects was used. High-throughput TCR immunosequencing, statistical association of individual TCRs with disease status, and machine learning were combined to predict cytomegalovirus infection status. A later analysis re-examined previously published TCR beta repertoires from 600 to 700 donors and added high-resolution HLA genotyping to investigate patterns of TCR occurrence. Rather than using new phenotypic data, the later analysis identified candidate immune exposures from TCR beta sequences and from how often those sequences occurred across donors. An earlier analysis of approximately 580 of the donors used high-throughput TCR beta sequencing to judge whether each TCR beta V gene segment behaved as functional or pseudogenic. Donor age, sex, ethnicity and CMV serostatus were compiled together with the repertoire data. Genome-wide SNP genotypes for about three fifths of the 666 donors were used in a later genetic analysis, which treated that subset as a discovery cohort. Every repertoire in the discovery cohort had been generated on one and the same sequencing platform. HLA typing covered class I and class II loci at four-digit resolution. Typing coverage differed by locus: A, B, C, DRB1 and DQB1 were typed in roughly 620-640 donors, DQA1 in about 510, DPA1 in around 580, and DPB1 in approximately 450. About five DR-DQ haplotypes were treated as single units for association and clustering because of strong linkage in the cohort. Among 300 to 500 genotyped donors of the cohort, an average of roughly 230,000 unique TCR beta nucleotide sequences was sequenced per donor, of which about 20% were non-productive.

What the work shows at the level of the full study, not this receptor alone: In a later analysis, HLA-associated TCR beta chains were found to be more clonally expanded and to have lower generation probabilities than equally common non-associated chains. According to a later analysis, TCR association rates differed among HLA loci, with DRB1 alleles showing the most associated TCRs and HLA-C alleles showing the fewest. Because HLA typing was unavailable for some donors at each locus, only the typed subset was used in association tests. In vitro tests confirmed that a few of the cytomegalovirus-associated TCR beta chains recognize cytomegalovirus antigens. For the cohort, immune exposure information was limited to CMV serostatus. The cohort was sequenced for TCR beta chains only, and without alpha or paired-chain data the features that could be detected were limited. Over 15 rarely observed V segments, including chromosome 9 orphons, were excluded from the earlier analysis of several hundred of the donors because counts were too low. Broadly in line with IMGT annotations, most TCR beta V segments showed up in productive rearrangements about 90% or about 30% of the time in an earlier analysis of several hundred of the donors. A later genetic analysis reported fewer N-insertions in productive TCRs among donors in an Asian-associated ancestry cluster than the roughly 620-donor mean. Linkage disequilibrium might explain the correlated functional status among segregating V segments, but an unknown experimental factor could not be excluded. A later analysis reported that several top co-occurrence clusters appeared linked to parvovirus B19, influenza, CMV and Epstein-Barr virus. In a later genetic analysis, a missense DCLRE1C variant was associated with V-gene and J-gene trimming of TCR beta chains, and the association was replicated in an independent cohort. The authors suggested that the approach could potentially be extended to other disease states and immunological phenotypes. A cluster of highly shared sequence variants was judged likely to represent a technical artifact of the sequencing pipeline. Sequencing depth was assumed to be roughly uniform across donors in the presence/absence analyses, though that assumption may not hold. Most TCR sequences were observed very rarely across donors, whereas some public TCRs were present in many individuals. In both the original and validation cohorts, the classifier was reported to diagnose cytomegalovirus status with high specificity and sensitivity. In a later analysis, most CMV-associated TCR beta chains were found to appear HLA-restricted, with HLA associations seemingly driven largely by CMV exposure. A further reported finding was that TCR beta sequences accurately predicted the HLA-A and HLA-B alleles for most subjects in the first cohort. A later analysis associated around 16,000 TCR beta sequences with specific HLA alleles at a false discovery rate of 0.05. A total of some 180 TCR beta chains were listed by the study as associated with cytomegalovirus. Strong co-occurrence of HLA alleles, especially DR and DQ, made assigning TCR associations to individual alleles difficult.

The cohort consisted of hundreds of healthy bone marrow donors. At the time of sampling, every cohort member was nominally healthy, though immune exposures that went unrecorded were likely present. The donor was CMV seropositive and was included in the group of approximately 300 seropositive cohort members. A peripheral blood sample was provided by each donor, and peripheral blood mononuclear cells were used for TCR beta sequencing. The Qiagen DNeasy Blood Extraction Kit was used to extract genomic DNA from the blood cell samples. Library preparation employed the immunoSEQ multiplex PCR assay. The multiplex PCR relied on a mix of 60 forward primers for TCR Vbeta segments and 13 reverse primers for TCR Jbeta segments. A multiplex PCR assay on genomic DNA amplified the CDR3 region of rearranged TCR beta genes. On the Illumina HiSeq System, the amplified TCR beta libraries were sequenced as 87-base-pair reads. The authors' analysis ran thus. A later analysis counted some 80 million unique TCR beta chains across the 666 repertoires, and approximately 11 million of these chains were shared by at least two donors. A nearest-neighbor algorithm error-corrected the raw reads and collapsed the reads into unique sequences, merging closely related sequences to remove PCR and sequencing errors. CDR3 sequences were aligned to IMGT reference sequences to assign V, D and J gene segments. For a sequence to be retained, a match of at least six nucleotides to both a V gene segment and a J gene segment was required. Rearrangements were classified as productive when the CDR3 lacked stop codons and remained in frame with V and J, and all other rearrangements were classified as non-productive. CDR3 was defined according to IMGT convention as the region running from the second conserved V-encoded cysteine to the conserved J-encoded phenylalanine. In an earlier analysis of roughly 580 of the donors, sequences lacking an unambiguous match to a single V gene segment were excluded. In an earlier analysis of some 590 of the donors, a V segment was called functional when productive rearrangements were above 56.7%, and segregating when the standard deviation between donors exceeded 5%. A statistical classification framework was built to diagnose cytomegalovirus status from the catalog of TCR beta chain sequences. A later analysis assigned V and J genes by comparing TCR nucleotide sequences with IMGT/GENE-DB human TR gene sequences. Using the TCRdist pipeline, a later analysis assigned CDR3 sequences along with most-parsimonious VDJ recombination scenarios. In a later analysis, each TCR beta chain was defined by its CDR3 amino acid sequence together with its V-gene family, and reads lacking a unique V-gene family were excluded. To address suspected cross-contamination and a sequencing artifact, a later analysis removed several hundred highly shared, low-generation-probability nucleotide sequences. In a later analysis, a clonal expansion index for each public chain was calculated from normalized within-repertoire ranks of inferred template counts. In a later analysis, generation probabilities were computed using a VDJ recombination model fitted to out-of-frame rearrangements, and the results were checked against IGoR. In a later analysis, TCR-TCR, TCR-HLA and TCR-CMV co-occurrence was scored with hypergeometric tests, and a repertoire-size bias correction was applied to TCR pairs. In a later analysis, false discovery rates were estimated by permuting HLA or CMV assignments 20 times. In a later analysis, co-occurring TCRs were grouped using DBSCAN, and TCRdist sequence similarity was added for clustering within HLA-allele-positive subsets. Co-occurrence clustering excluded repertoires with fewer than 30,000 or more than 120,000 public chains, plus five with anomalous nucleotide sharing. The clones in this table, taken by TCRdb from immuneACCESS, are in-frame only. Not every clone is retained; where verified, under half of the shortfall comes from an unresolved V gene, and the cause of the rest is unknown. D and trimming come from the DNA, and the V and J calls and clone size come from that table. The sample table records about 170,000 clones; around four fifths of these occur just once. 13% of the sample is held by the ten biggest clonotypes.

This receptor was identified in a woman in her forties or fifties in good health and CMV-seropositive. Sequenced input: PBMCs.

The CDR3 reads CASSLEGPSSYNEQFF. In nucleotide form, the sequence is TGTGCTAGCAGCTTAGAGGGGCCGAGCTCCTACAATGAGCAGTTCTTC. The chain uses TRBV7-7 and TRBJ2-1, with the D gene tentatively TRBD1 or TRBD2, based on 5 matching bases in each. In the germline V gene (reference sequence), CDR1 corresponds to SSHAT and CDR2 to FNYEAQ. The CDR3 runs 16 amino acids, cysteine and phenylalanine included. Just CDR3 DNA is preserved here, 48 bases in frame from base 1.